Listed below are T cell receptor beta chains from one sample, sequenced in a study of blood T cell repertoires in COVID-19. The repertoire was sequenced with immunoSEQ multiplex PCR; TCRdb's copy has only in-frame clones and lacks some. The profile covers around 180,000 clones, with approximately 90% appearing a single time and approximately 4% taken by the ten largest. The sequenced material came from peripheral blood. Source of these receptors: a human donor in a cohort sampled during active COVID-19. CDR3s leave out the opening cysteine and the closing phenylalanine or tryptophan. Each record gives: CDR3 length, V gene, CDR3 protein.

>13|TRBV5-1
ASSPMGPDVDEQF
>11|TRBV28
ASSFGGDHEQF
>11|TRBV29-1
SVGRGLPEEAF
>13|TRBV5-1
ASRIAGTYNEKLF
>16|TRBV5-1
ASSPQAGEHSGANVLT
>11|TRBV9
ASSVQVEDTQY
>13|TRBV7-2
ASSLTRGRSDTQY
>11|TRBV19
ASSMTGNYGYT
>12|TRBV6-5
ASSYTGTGAEAF
>16|TRBV6-1
ASSEGTSGRYRFVEQY
>14|TRBV6-2/TRBV6-3
ASSRGTSASYNEQF
>9|TRBV7-8
ASSLVDKTF
>14|TRBV27
ASSSPLRTGNTEAF
>13|TRBV6-6
ASSYSLAGQETQY
>16|TRBV9
ASSVDGTSGSLGGEQF
>9|TRBV28
ASRDSQSYT
>12|TRBV6-2/TRBV6-3
ASSLAGGAYGYT
>12|TRBV5-6
ASRGTGEGSPLH
>21|TRBV19
ASSIGGDLETLSGTGSYNEQF
>15|TRBV2
ASSSERLAGGPDTQY
>11|TRBV27
ASSLSAEETQY
>14|TRBV5-1
ASSVSGTGGTGELF
>12|TRBV13
ASSLGTLATEAF
>17|TRBV24-1
ATSDSGTSGPGLVYEQY
>11|TRBV7-2
ASSAGLFLEQF
>12|TRBV2
ASSVGQGIGTQY
>12|TRBV6-5
ASSYSGNTGELF
>20|TRBV4-1
ASSLSQPSPGLAGGERNEQF
>12|TRBV19
ASKRQGQSGELF
>17|TRBV5-1
ASSSGGAGQLNSGNTIY
>12|TRBV20-1
SASPAGGSETQY
>15|TRBV2
ASRLRTSGLSTDTQY
>11|TRBV2
ASSTRFQETQY
>13|TRBV4-3
ASSHRYSNTGELF
>14|TRBV7-2
ASSGRTGAKSHGYT
>15|TRBV9
ASSGGTYSKRIEKLF
>13|TRBV6-5
ASRELSSYNSPLH
>13|TRBV7-2
ASSPRRETGNEQF
>12|TRBV5-1
ASRLAGVTGELF
>13|TRBV19
ASRTGGQGAGEQY
>12|TRBV6-1
ASSEGGSGQTQY
>14|TRBV2
ASSSGTGGSNQPQH
>13|TRBV28
ASSSVGGFSYGYT
>11|TRBV12-3/TRBV12-4
ASSPGTHQPQH
>15|TRBV4-3
ASSQDLGQGAIQPQH
>15|TRBV5-1
ASSLAGTSGGSYEQY
>10|TRBV18
ASSPLTGGAF
>13|TRBV9
ASSVVGTSGDTQY
>12|TRBV6-5
ASRRTVTDYEQY